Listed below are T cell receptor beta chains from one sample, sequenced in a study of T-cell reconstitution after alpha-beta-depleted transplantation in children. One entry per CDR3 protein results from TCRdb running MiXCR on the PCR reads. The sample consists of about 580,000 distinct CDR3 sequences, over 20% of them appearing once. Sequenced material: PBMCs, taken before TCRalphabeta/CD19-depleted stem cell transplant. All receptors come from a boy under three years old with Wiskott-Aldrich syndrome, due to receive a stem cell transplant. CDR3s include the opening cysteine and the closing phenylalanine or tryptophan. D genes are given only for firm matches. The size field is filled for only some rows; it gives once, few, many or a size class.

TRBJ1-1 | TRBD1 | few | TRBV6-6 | CASRRGTGTEAFF | TGTGCCAGCAGACGCGGGACAGGCACTGAAGCTTTCTTT
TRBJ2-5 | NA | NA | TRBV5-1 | CASSQLTGPQETQYF | TGCGCCAGCAGCCAACTGACAGGACCCCAAGAGACCCAGTACTTC
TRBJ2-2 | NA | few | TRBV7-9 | CASSPSRAGGTGELFF | TGTGCCAGCAGCCCCTCTCGAGCGGGTGGTACCGGGGAGCTGTTTTTT
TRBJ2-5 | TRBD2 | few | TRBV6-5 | CASTSHPGLEETQYF | TGTGCCAGCACTTCTCACCCGGGACTAGAAGAGACCCAGTACTTC
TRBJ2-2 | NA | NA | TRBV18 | CASSPPLGVNTGELFF | TGTGCCAGCTCACCACCGTTAGGGGTGAACACCGGGGAGCTGTTTTTT
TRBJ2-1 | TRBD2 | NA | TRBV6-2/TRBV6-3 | CASRPPGLAGYNEQFF | TGTGCCAGCAGGCCCCCGGGACTAGCGGGATACAATGAGCAGTTCTTC
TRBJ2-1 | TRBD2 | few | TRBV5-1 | CASSTGLAGGPRFNEQFF | TGCGCCAGCAGCACGGGACTAGCGGGAGGGCCGCGGTTCAATGAGCAGTTCTTC
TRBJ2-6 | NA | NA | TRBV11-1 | CASSLRTSQANVLTF | TGTGCCAGCAGCTTACGGACATCGCAGGCCAACGTCCTGACTTTC
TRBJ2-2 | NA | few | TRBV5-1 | CASRFGGSGELFF | TGCGCCAGCAGGTTCGGCGGGTCCGGGGAGCTGTTTTTT
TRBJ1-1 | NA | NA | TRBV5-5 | CASSFVPPEAFF | TGTGCCAGCAGCTTCGTACCACCTGAAGCTTTCTTT
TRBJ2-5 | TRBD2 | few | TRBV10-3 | CAISERGLAGQETQYF | TGTGCCATCAGTGAGCGGGGTCTAGCGGGCCAAGAGACCCAGTACTTC
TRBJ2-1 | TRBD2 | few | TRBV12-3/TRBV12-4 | CASSLVAGGLGEQFF | TGTGCCAGCAGTTTAGTAGCGGGAGGGCTCGGGGAGCAGTTCTTC
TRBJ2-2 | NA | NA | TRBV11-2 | CASSLFRSTGELFF | TGTGCCAGCAGCTTATTTCGGAGCACCGGGGAGCTGTTTTTT
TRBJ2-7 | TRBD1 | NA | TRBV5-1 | CASSLSGQGFSSYEQYF | TGCGCCAGCAGCTTGTCAGGACAGGGTTTTAGCTCCTACGAGCAGTACTTC
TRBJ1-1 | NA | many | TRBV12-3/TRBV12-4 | CASSLALGGTEAFF | TGTGCCAGCAGTTTAGCGCTCGGGGGTACTGAAGCTTTCTTT
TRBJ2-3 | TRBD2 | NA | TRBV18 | CASSPRETLASTDTQYF | TGTGCCAGCTCACCACGCGAAACACTAGCGAGCACAGATACGCAGTATTTT
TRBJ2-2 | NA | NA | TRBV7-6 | CASSQIPPQGANTGELFF | TGTGCCAGCAGTCAGATACCTCCTCAGGGAGCTAACACCGGGGAGCTGTTTTTT
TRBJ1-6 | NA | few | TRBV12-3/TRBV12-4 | CASSDGQRGPSTPLHF | TGTGCCAGCAGTGACGGACAGAGAGGACCCTCTACACCCCTCCACTTT
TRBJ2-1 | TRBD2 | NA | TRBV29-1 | CSVEDQSGENYNEQFF | TGCAGCGTTGAAGATCAGAGCGGGGAAAACTACAATGAGCAGTTCTTC
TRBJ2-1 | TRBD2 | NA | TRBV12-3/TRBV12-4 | CASSTSVSSYNEQFF | TGTGCCAGCAGTACTAGCGTGAGCTCCTACAATGAGCAGTTCTTC
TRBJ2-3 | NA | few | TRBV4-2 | CASSQGKFTDTQYF | TGTGCCAGCAGCCAAGGGAAGTTTACAGATACGCAGTATTTT
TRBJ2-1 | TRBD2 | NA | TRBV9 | CASSVGGRERHNEQFF | TGTGCCAGCAGCGTAGGAGGGCGGGAGAGGCACAATGAGCAGTTCTTC
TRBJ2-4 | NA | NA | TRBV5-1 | CASSLRGGTKNIQYF | TGCGCCAGCAGCTTGAGAGGTGGGACCAAAAACATTCAGTACTTC
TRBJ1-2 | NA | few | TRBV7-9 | CASSSGRGANYGYTF | TGTGCCAGCAGCTCTGGGAGAGGGGCTAACTATGGCTACACCTTC
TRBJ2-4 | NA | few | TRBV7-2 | CASSHAKNIQYF | TGTGCCAGCAGCCATGCCAAAAACATTCAGTACTTC
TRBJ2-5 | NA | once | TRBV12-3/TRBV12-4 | CASSLGANYQETQYF | TGTGCCAGCAGTTTGGGGGCGAACTACCAAGAGACCCAGTACTTC
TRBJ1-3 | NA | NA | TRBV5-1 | CASSLAASRSGNTIYF | TGCGCCAGCAGCTTGGCGGCGTCCCGCTCTGGAAACACCATATATTTT
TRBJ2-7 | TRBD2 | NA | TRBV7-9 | CASSQGTSGTLPYEQYF | TGTGCCAGCAGTCAAGGGACTAGCGGGACTCTTCCCTACGAGCAGTACTTC
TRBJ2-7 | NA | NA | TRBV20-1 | CSARDRRGIAYEQYF | TGCAGTGCTAGAGATCGTAGAGGGATCGCCTACGAGCAGTACTTC
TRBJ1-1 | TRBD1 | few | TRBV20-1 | CSAEPGGTEAFF | TGCAGTGCGGAACCAGGGGGCACTGAAGCTTTCTTT
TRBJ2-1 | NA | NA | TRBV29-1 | CSVVGTWGLAGNEQFF | TGCAGCGTTGTCGGGACATGGGGGTTAGCAGGGAATGAGCAGTTCTTC
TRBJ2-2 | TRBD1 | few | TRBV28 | CASRPGGTGELFF | TGTGCCAGCAGACCAGGGGGCACCGGGGAGCTGTTTTTT
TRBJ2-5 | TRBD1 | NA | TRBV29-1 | CSVGQGKETQYF | TGCAGCGTCGGACAGGGCAAAGAGACCCAGTACTTC
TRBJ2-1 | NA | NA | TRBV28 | CASSLAVRSSYNEQFF | TGTGCCAGCAGTTTAGCGGTGAGAAGCTCCTACAATGAGCAGTTCTTC
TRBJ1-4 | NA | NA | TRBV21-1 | CASSGSGQLF | TGTGCCAGCAGCGGTTCGGGACAACTCTTC
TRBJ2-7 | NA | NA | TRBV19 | CASSIRDRTYEQYF | TGTGCCAGTAGTATTCGAGACCGGACCTACGAGCAGTACTTC
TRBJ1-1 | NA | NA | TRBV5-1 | CASSLAPRGTEAFF | TGCGCCAGCAGCTTGGCCCCCAGAGGGACTGAAGCTTTCTTT
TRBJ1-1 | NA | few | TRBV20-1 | CSASTGRNTEAFF | TGCAGTGCTAGTACAGGGAGGAACACTGAAGCTTTCTTT
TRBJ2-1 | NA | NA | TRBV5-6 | CASSLFTRGTYNEQFF | TGTGCCAGCAGCTTGTTCACGAGGGGCACCTACAATGAGCAGTTCTTC
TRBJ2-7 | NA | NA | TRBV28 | CASSSIETYSYEQYF | TGTGCCAGCAGTTCCATCGAGACATACTCCTACGAGCAGTACTTC
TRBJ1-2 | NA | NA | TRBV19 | CASINYGYTF | TGTGCCAGTATCAACTATGGCTACACCTTC
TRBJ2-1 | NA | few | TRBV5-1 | CASSLGLIHEQFF | TGCGCCAGCAGCTTAGGCCTTATTCATGAGCAGTTCTTC
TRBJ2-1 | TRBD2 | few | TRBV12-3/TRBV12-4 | CASRTTPSGKGEQFF | TGTGCCAGCAGGACAACGCCCAGCGGGAAGGGTGAGCAGTTCTTC
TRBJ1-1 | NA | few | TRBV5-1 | CASSLAVQGIEAFF | TGCGCCAGCAGCTTGGCCGTTCAGGGGATTGAAGCTTTCTTT
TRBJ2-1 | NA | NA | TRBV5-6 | CASSFPGAPNEQFF | TGTGCCAGCAGCTTCCCGGGAGCCCCAAATGAGCAGTTCTTC